These T cell receptor beta chains were read from a single sample in a study of Ad26.COV2.S vaccination and SARS-CoV-2 variants. The repertoire was sequenced with immunoSEQ multiplex PCR; TCRdb's copy has only in-frame clones and lacks some. The sample holds about 480,000 clones, around nine tenths seen once. The sequenced sample was peripheral blood, obtained in a trial of Ad26.COV2.S vaccine versus placebo. The source is a person aged 18-60 years who received the Ad26.COV2.S COVID-19 vaccine or a placebo. The CDR3 runs from the conserved cysteine through the conserved F or W. Fields, in order: D gene, V gene, J gene, CDR3 length, clone size, CDR3 protein, CDR3 DNA. The D gene is left open where the match is weak. Clone size, where shown, is once, few, many, or a class for clones that have expanded.

d_call: NA; v_call: TRBV30; j_call: TRBJ2-2; cdr3_length: 13; clone_size: NA; cdr3_aa: CASSRTNTGELFF; cdr3_nt: TGTGCCTCGTCTAGAACGAACACCGGGGAGCTGTTTTTT
d_call: NA; v_call: TRBV11-3; j_call: TRBJ2-1; cdr3_length: 12; clone_size: NA; cdr3_aa: CASSLGQMEQFF; cdr3_nt: TGTGCCAGCAGCTTAGGGCAGATGGAGCAGTTCTTC
d_call: NA; v_call: TRBV6-5; j_call: TRBJ2-5; cdr3_length: 13; clone_size: NA; cdr3_aa: CASSRWEEETQYF; cdr3_nt: TGTGCCAGCAGTCGTTGGGAGGAAGAGACCCAGTACTTC
d_call: NA; v_call: TRBV24-1; j_call: TRBJ2-7; cdr3_length: 15; clone_size: NA; cdr3_aa: CATSDLLSGSYEQYF; cdr3_nt: TGTGCCACCAGTGATTTGCTTTCAGGCTCCTACGAGCAGTACTTC
d_call: TRBD1; v_call: TRBV15; j_call: TRBJ2-7; cdr3_length: 13; clone_size: NA; cdr3_aa: CATSRDRGYEQYF; cdr3_nt: TGTGCCACCAGCCGGGACAGGGGCTACGAGCAGTACTTC
d_call: NA; v_call: TRBV6-5; j_call: TRBJ2-3; cdr3_length: 14; clone_size: few; cdr3_aa: CASSFRSSLGTQYF; cdr3_nt: TGTGCCAGCAGTTTCCGCTCCTCCCTCGGTACGCAGTATTTT
d_call: TRBD1; v_call: TRBV7-3; j_call: TRBJ2-3; cdr3_length: 14; clone_size: NA; cdr3_aa: CASSQTGLSDTQYF; cdr3_nt: TGTGCCAGCAGCCAGACAGGGCTGTCAGATACGCAGTATTTT
d_call: TRBD1; v_call: TRBV14; j_call: TRBJ1-1; cdr3_length: 13; clone_size: once; cdr3_aa: CASSLTGGTEAFF; cdr3_nt: TGTGCCAGCAGCCTAACAGGGGGCACTGAAGCTTTCTTT
d_call: NA; v_call: TRBV7-9; j_call: TRBJ1-4; cdr3_length: 14; clone_size: NA; cdr3_aa: CASSHPAINEKLFF; cdr3_nt: TGTGCCAGCAGCCATCCAGCCATTAATGAAAAACTGTTTTTT
d_call: TRBD2; v_call: TRBV3-1/TRBV3-2; j_call: TRBJ2-2; cdr3_length: 12; clone_size: NA; cdr3_aa: CASREVGGELFF; cdr3_nt: TGTGCCAGCCGGGAGGTGGGCGGGGAGCTGTTTTTT
d_call: NA; v_call: TRBV30; j_call: TRBJ2-5; cdr3_length: 16; clone_size: NA; cdr3_aa: CAWSPVGEGVGETQYF; cdr3_nt: TGTGCCTGGAGCCCCGTCGGGGAAGGGGTTGGGGAGACCCAGTACTTC
d_call: NA; v_call: TRBV28; j_call: TRBJ2-7; cdr3_length: 15; clone_size: NA; cdr3_aa: CASSLWGGSSYEQYF; cdr3_nt: TGTGCCAGCAGTTTATGGGGTGGGAGCTCCTACGAGCAGTACTTC
d_call: TRBD1; v_call: TRBV4-3; j_call: TRBJ2-7; cdr3_length: 19; clone_size: NA; cdr3_aa: CASSQDLISGTVFYYEQYF; cdr3_nt: TGCGCCAGCAGCCAAGATCTTATTTCCGGGACAGTATTTTACTACGAGCAGTACTTC
d_call: NA; v_call: TRBV10-3; j_call: TRBJ1-1; cdr3_length: 14; clone_size: NA; cdr3_aa: CAISPGPEGSEAFF; cdr3_nt: TGTGCCATCAGCCCGGGACCCGAAGGTTCTGAAGCTTTCTTT
d_call: NA; v_call: TRBV10-3; j_call: TRBJ2-7; cdr3_length: 12; clone_size: NA; cdr3_aa: CATGLNSYEQYF; cdr3_nt: TGTGCCACTGGACTTAACTCCTACGAGCAGTACTTC
d_call: TRBD2; v_call: TRBV6-5; j_call: TRBJ2-3; cdr3_length: 15; clone_size: NA; cdr3_aa: CASSTSGENLDTQYF; cdr3_nt: TGTGCCAGTTCGACTAGCGGGGAGAATTTAGATACGCAGTATTTT
d_call: TRBD1; v_call: TRBV11-3; j_call: TRBJ2-2; cdr3_length: 17; clone_size: NA; cdr3_aa: CASSLVNRTGGTGELFF; cdr3_nt: TGTGCCAGCAGCTTAGTGAACAGGACAGGAGGCACCGGGGAGCTGTTTTTT
d_call: NA; v_call: TRBV7-2; j_call: TRBJ1-2; cdr3_length: 15; clone_size: NA; cdr3_aa: CASSLRPVRFYGYTF; cdr3_nt: TGTGCCAGCAGCTTAAGGCCAGTCAGGTTCTATGGCTACACCTTC
d_call: NA; v_call: TRBV13; j_call: TRBJ2-7; cdr3_length: 12; clone_size: NA; cdr3_aa: CASSLAPGEQYF; cdr3_nt: TGTGCCAGCAGCTTAGCCCCCGGCGAGCAGTACTTC
d_call: TRBD1; v_call: TRBV7-3; j_call: TRBJ1-1; cdr3_length: 13; clone_size: NA; cdr3_aa: CASSLPGTGTAFF; cdr3_nt: TGTGCCAGCAGCCTGCCCGGGACAGGGACAGCTTTCTTT
d_call: TRBD2; v_call: TRBV4-3; j_call: TRBJ2-1; cdr3_length: 15; clone_size: NA; cdr3_aa: CASSQESGRANEQFF; cdr3_nt: TGCGCCAGCAGCCAAGAAAGCGGGAGGGCTAATGAGCAGTTCTTC
d_call: NA; v_call: TRBV27; j_call: TRBJ2-4; cdr3_length: 13; clone_size: once; cdr3_aa: CASSLLGENIQYF; cdr3_nt: TGTGCCAGCAGTTTATTGGGTGAAAACATTCAGTACTTC
d_call: NA; v_call: TRBV7-3; j_call: TRBJ2-3; cdr3_length: 15; clone_size: once; cdr3_aa: CASSFSGFSTDTQYF; cdr3_nt: TGTGCCAGCAGCTTCTCGGGGTTCTCGACAGATACGCAGTATTTT
d_call: NA; v_call: TRBV4-1; j_call: TRBJ2-2; cdr3_length: 13; clone_size: NA; cdr3_aa: CASSGLATGELFF; cdr3_nt: TGCGCCAGCTCAGGGTTGGCCACCGGGGAGCTGTTTTTT
d_call: NA; v_call: TRBV5-1; j_call: TRBJ1-2; cdr3_length: 13; clone_size: NA; cdr3_aa: CASSDDPNYGYTF; cdr3_nt: TGCGCCAGCAGTGATGACCCTAACTATGGCTACACCTTC
d_call: NA; v_call: TRBV6-2/TRBV6-3; j_call: TRBJ1-1; cdr3_length: 12; clone_size: NA; cdr3_aa: CASSLRTAKAFF; cdr3_nt: TGTGCCAGCAGCCTTAGGACGGCCAAAGCTTTCTTT
d_call: NA; v_call: TRBV9; j_call: TRBJ2-3; cdr3_length: 14; clone_size: NA; cdr3_aa: CASSALPGADTQYF; cdr3_nt: TGTGCCAGCAGCGCACTCCCGGGAGCAGATACGCAGTATTTT
d_call: NA; v_call: TRBV29-1; j_call: TRBJ1-1; cdr3_length: 10; clone_size: NA; cdr3_aa: CSADDREAFF; cdr3_nt: TGCAGCGCTGACGACAGGGAAGCTTTCTTT
d_call: NA; v_call: TRBV27; j_call: TRBJ1-5; cdr3_length: 15; clone_size: NA; cdr3_aa: CASPGDTFDNQPQHF; cdr3_nt: TGTGCCAGCCCAGGCGACACCTTTGACAATCAGCCCCAGCATTTT
d_call: TRBD2; v_call: TRBV7-2; j_call: TRBJ2-4; cdr3_length: 19; clone_size: NA; cdr3_aa: CASSPGPGLAGVTKNIQYF; cdr3_nt: TGTGCCAGCAGCCCGGGGCCCGGACTAGCGGGAGTGACCAAAAACATTCAGTACTTC
d_call: NA; v_call: TRBV19; j_call: TRBJ1-1; cdr3_length: 18; clone_size: NA; cdr3_aa: CASSIGGVRGGQGTEAFF; cdr3_nt: TGTGCCAGTAGTATAGGGGGCGTCAGGGGTGGTCAGGGAACTGAAGCTTTCTTT
d_call: TRBD1; v_call: TRBV7-3; j_call: TRBJ2-5; cdr3_length: 14; clone_size: NA; cdr3_aa: CASSRTGAQETQYF; cdr3_nt: TGTGCCAGCAGCCGGACAGGGGCCCAAGAGACCCAGTACTTC
d_call: NA; v_call: TRBV5-6; j_call: TRBJ1-6; cdr3_length: 15; clone_size: NA; cdr3_aa: CASSSGWNYNSPLHF; cdr3_nt: TGTGCCAGCAGCTCCGGATGGAACTATAATTCACCCCTCCACTTT
d_call: TRBD1; v_call: TRBV9; j_call: TRBJ1-2; cdr3_length: 15; clone_size: NA; cdr3_aa: CASSVRDSYNYGYTF; cdr3_nt: TGTGCCAGCAGCGTCCGGGACAGCTATAACTATGGCTACACCTTC
d_call: TRBD1; v_call: TRBV5-4; j_call: TRBJ1-3; cdr3_length: 14; clone_size: NA; cdr3_aa: CASSRGQAGNTIYF; cdr3_nt: TGTGCCAGCAGCCGAGGACAGGCTGGAAACACCATATATTTT
d_call: NA; v_call: TRBV3-1/TRBV3-2; j_call: TRBJ1-5; cdr3_length: 14; clone_size: NA; cdr3_aa: CASSQDHSNQPQHF; cdr3_nt: TGTGCCAGCAGCCAGGACCATAGCAATCAGCCCCAGCATTTT
d_call: TRBD1; v_call: TRBV27; j_call: TRBJ1-3; cdr3_length: 18; clone_size: few; cdr3_aa: CASSSTARQGPSGNTIYF; cdr3_nt: TGTGCCAGCAGCTCCACCGCAAGACAGGGGCCTTCTGGAAACACCATATATTTT
d_call: NA; v_call: TRBV28; j_call: TRBJ1-5; cdr3_length: 13; clone_size: NA; cdr3_aa: CASSLWRDQPQHF; cdr3_nt: TGTGCCAGCAGTCTTTGGAGAGATCAGCCCCAGCATTTT
d_call: NA; v_call: TRBV28; j_call: TRBJ1-5; cdr3_length: 15; clone_size: NA; cdr3_aa: CASTIRGRANQPQHF; cdr3_nt: TGTGCCAGCACTATACGGGGCAGGGCAAATCAGCCCCAGCATTTT
d_call: TRBD2; v_call: TRBV15; j_call: TRBJ2-7; cdr3_length: 15; clone_size: once; cdr3_aa: CATSRDLAGNIEQYF; cdr3_nt: TGTGCCACCAGCAGAGATCTAGCGGGAAACATCGAGCAGTACTTC
d_call: NA; v_call: TRBV20-1; j_call: TRBJ2-5; cdr3_length: 11; clone_size: few; cdr3_aa: CSATDYETQYF; cdr3_nt: TGCAGTGCTACTGACTATGAGACCCAGTACTTC
d_call: NA; v_call: TRBV4-1; j_call: TRBJ2-5; cdr3_length: 16; clone_size: NA; cdr3_aa: CASSDASSALRETQYF; cdr3_nt: TGCGCCAGCAGCGACGCAAGTAGCGCACTAAGGGAGACCCAGTACTTC
d_call: NA; v_call: TRBV11-2; j_call: TRBJ1-2; cdr3_length: 14; clone_size: NA; cdr3_aa: CATSTRGADYGYTF; cdr3_nt: TGTGCCACCAGCACCCGGGGGGCGGACTATGGCTACACCTTC
d_call: NA; v_call: TRBV7-8; j_call: TRBJ1-5; cdr3_length: 14; clone_size: many; cdr3_aa: CASSLLSFNQPQHF; cdr3_nt: TGTGCCAGCAGCTTACTAAGCTTTAATCAGCCCCAGCATTTT
d_call: NA; v_call: TRBV7-3; j_call: TRBJ2-1; cdr3_length: 14; clone_size: few; cdr3_aa: CASSHDGSYNEQFF; cdr3_nt: TGTGCCAGCAGCCATGACGGATCCTACAATGAGCAGTTCTTC
d_call: NA; v_call: TRBV20-1; j_call: TRBJ2-7; cdr3_length: 10; clone_size: NA; cdr3_aa: CSAGTERGYF; cdr3_nt: TGCAGTGCTGGCACTGAGAGGGGGTACTTC
d_call: NA; v_call: TRBV24-1; j_call: TRBJ2-7; cdr3_length: 14; clone_size: NA; cdr3_aa: CATSDPDGTYEQYF; cdr3_nt: TGTGCCACCAGTGACCCGGACGGAACCTACGAGCAGTACTTC